This T cell receptor (beta chain) derives from a study of beta chain features in type 1 diabetes. Turning to the study itself: The number of sorted cells examined across all samples was under 130,000,000.

This CDR3 is 15 amino acids long. Expressed TCRB transcripts were sequenced after all isolated RNA was converted to cDNA. Assay: immunoSEQ multiplex PCR; the TCRdb copy retains only in-frame clones and omits some. The table lists 360,000 or so clones, about 18% of them singletons. This TCR was recovered from a woman aged 18-29 years in good health. The chain joins TRBV1 to TRBJ2-6; the tabulated D call, TRBD2, remains unverified against the DNA. TRBV1 is an annotated pseudogene. Sequenced material: naive CD4+ T cells from blood. The CDR3 bases are TGCACCAGCAGCCACGGGACTTCAGGGGCCAACGTCCTGACTTTC. As protein: CTSSHGTSGANVLTF.